Given below is one TCR beta chain in context. Germline CDR1 reads SGHRS; CDR2 reads YFSETQ. This CDR3 is built from 18 residues. Trimming at V came to 0 bases and at J to 3 bases, leaving 12 bases not matched to a gene. Authors' data handling: Estimation of nucleated cell counts was performed using reference gene primer amplification. Repertoires were generated with immunoSEQ multiplex PCR, while TCRdb's copy carries only in-frame clones and drops some. D and trimming were read from the DNA, whereas the V and J calls and clone size are those reported in that table. Of some 200,000 clones listed, 84% were seen once; the top ten hold about 1.5%. The data were obtained in a study of blood T cell repertoires in COVID-19. Study-level background: Italy, Spain and the United States were the sources of the convalescent and acute COVID-19 samples. In each case, the material was cDNA or gDNA derived from T cells, B-cell-depleted T cells, or PBMCs.

Sample: peripheral blood. This chain connects TRBV5-1 to TRBJ2-3, with 8 bases that match TRBD1. The TCR sequence derives from a woman aged 40 to 50 who had recovered from COVID-19. The CDR3: CASSLGAQGARQTDTQYF. The CDR3 DNA reads TGCGCCAGCAGCTTGGGGGCCCAGGGGGCCCGTCAGACAGATACGCAGTATTTT.